Listed here are 16 T cell receptor beta chains from one sample, sequenced in a study of T cell clonality in common variable immunodeficiency. Here immunoSEQ multiplex PCR was the method, and the copy in TCRdb shows in-frame clones only, minus some. The profile covers fewer than 50,000 clones, none occurring a single time. The sequencing sample was made of peripheral blood mononuclear cells. These receptors were taken from a person between 18 and 75 years old in good health.

This clone has a count of ten or more. The CDR3 goes on 3 residues after the read ends, and that part is filled in from the germline J gene. The V call is TRBV7-6, the J call TRBJ2-6; the match to TRBD1 covers 7 bases. The CDR3 spans 15 residues. Losses at the gene ends were 5 bases for V and 2 bases for J; bases not matched to a gene: 3. Germline values: CDR1 SGHVS, CDR2 FNYEAQ. The CDR3: CASSPTGAGANVLTF. The sequenced part of the CDR3 DNA is TGTGCCAGCAGCCCCACAGGGGCTGGGGCCAACGTC.

This clone was observed many times. From the germline J gene comes the end of the CDR3, since the read stops 3 residues before it. This chain connects TRBV20-1 to TRBJ2-5; 14 nucleotides match TRBD2. The V segment lost 6 bases and the J segment 0 bases; nucleotides outside the gene matches: 6. CDR3 size: 16 residues. CDR1 is DFQATT and CDR2 is SNEGSKA in the germline V gene (reference sequence). The CDR3 region is CSAGTSGGWYQETQYF. The CDR3 bases that were read are TGCAGTGCGGGGACTAGCGGGGGCTGGTACCAAGAGACC.

Ten or more counts support this clone. Read sequence stops 3 residues before the CDR3 end, and the germline J gene provides the missing end. The chain has TRBV11-2 and TRBJ1-5; no firm D call. Germline-derived CDR1 and CDR2 are SGHAT and FQNNGV. The germline V and J ends were trimmed by 4 bases and 4 bases, with 8 bases remaining between them. This CDR3 region has 13 residues. The CDR3 protein is CASSSQWNQPQHF. The CDR3 DNA, read in part, is TGTGCCAGCAGCTCCCAGTGGAATCAGCCC.

This clone was observed at least ten times. The CDR3 extends 3 residues past the end of the read, so its final part is completed from the germline J gene. The chain couples TRBV10-1 to TRBJ2-7; D gene ambiguous. This CDR3 comprises 14 residues. V dropped 6 bases and J dropped 0 bases, with 12 bases sitting between them. From germline, CDR1 is WNHNN and CDR2 SYGVQD (reference sequence). CDR3 bases read: TGCGCCAGCAGCCCAGAACCGTTCTCCTACGAG. Protein: CASSPEPFSYE. The entire CDR3 is CASSPEPFSYEQYF.

This clone appeared many times. The CDR3 spells CASSSGQGFYGYTF. The CDR3 DNA, read in part, is TGTGCCAGCAGTTCGGGACAGGGATTTTATGGC. V gene TRBV12-3 or TRBV12-4 combines with J gene TRBJ1-2, with 9 bases identical to TRBD1. With the read ending 3 residues before the CDR3 end, the germline J gene is used to fill in that end. The V gene end was trimmed by 4 bases and the J gene end by 5 bases; junction bases not matched to a gene: 5. CDR3 size: 14 residues.

This clone was detected many times. The CDR3 end is not reached by the read, which stops 3 residues before it; the germline J gene fills it in. The chain carries TRBV7-2 and TRBJ2-7; 7 positions agree with TRBD1. CDR3 length equals 15 residues. V shed 6 bases, J shed 2 bases, and the junction held 10 bases outside the gene matches. Germline values: CDR1 SGHTA, CDR2 FQGNSA. CDR3 DNA (partial): TGTGCCAGCAGTCTCGACAGGGAGAACACCTACGAG. Amino acid sequence: CASSLDRENTYE. The full CDR3 is CASSLDRENTYEQYF.

This clone has only a few counts. Read sequence stops 3 residues before the CDR3 end, and the germline J gene provides the missing end. V gene TRBV13 combines with J gene TRBJ2-7, with 9 bases identical to TRBD1. The CDR3 covers 14 residues. The V segment lost 5 bases and the J segment 5 bases; nucleotides outside the gene matches: 7. Germline V gene data show CDR1 as PRHDT and CDR2 as FYEKMQ (reference sequence). CDR3 residues: CASSPLDRGHEQYF. CDR3 DNA, as far as it was read: TGTGCCAGCAGCCCACTGGACAGGGGCCACGAG. The whole variable domain, remainder taken from reference TRBV13 and TRBJ2-7, is AAGVIQSPRHLIKEKRETATLKCYPIPRHDTVYWYQQGPGQDPQFLISFYEKMQSDKGSIPDRFSAQQFSDYHSELNMSSLELGDSALYFCASSPLDRGHEQYFGPGTRLTVT.

The sample holds many counts of this clone. Sequencing ends 3 residues short of the CDR3 end; the germline J gene provides the rest. V and J are TRBV20-1 and TRBJ1-4; perhaps TRBD1 as D (5 bases). Germline CDR1 reads DFQATT; CDR2 reads SNEGSKA (reference sequence). The CDR3 contains 14 residues. With 3 bases removed from V and 4 bases from J, the gap between germline ends came to 12 bases. The sequenced part of the CDR3 DNA is TGCAGTGCTAGGGGGCGGCAGTATAATGAAAAA. Amino acid sequence: CSARGRQYNEK. The entire CDR3 protein reads CSARGRQYNEKLFF.

There are many counts of this clone. The covered CDR3 bases are TGCAGCGCCTTGGACAAAATGGACAGGGTCAACTATGGC. Translating it yields CSALDKMDRVNYG. The full-length CDR3 reads as CSALDKMDRVNYGYTF. The J gene is TRBJ1-2, the V gene TRBV29-1; 8 bases map to TRBD1. The read stops 3 residues short of the end of the CDR3; the missing end is completed from the germline J gene. This CDR3 contains 16 residues. After removal of 7 bases from V and 2 bases from J, the junction contained 15 bases not matched to a gene. The germline CDR1 and CDR2 sequences are SQVTM and ANQGSEA.

This clone came up many times. The read is 3 residues too short to cover the CDR3 end, so that end is filled in from the germline J gene. The gene calls are TRBV7-2 and TRBJ2-2; 7 bases line up with TRBD2. V shed 6 bases, J shed 6 bases, and the junction held 4 bases outside the gene matches. Looked up from germline, CDR1 is SGHTA and CDR2 is FQGNSA. The CDR3 consists of 13 residues. CDR3: CASRRLAAGELFF. The sequenced part of the CDR3 DNA is TGTGCCAGCAGAAGACTAGCAGCCGGGGAG.

Ten or more counts support this clone. Sequencing ends 3 residues short of the CDR3 end; the germline J gene provides the rest. The rearrangement uses TRBV12-3 or TRBV12-4 and TRBJ1-1, with 10 nucleotides matching TRBD1. This CDR3 region has 16 residues. V shed 4 bases and J 0 bases; nucleotides not matched to a gene: 5. CDR3: CASSWGQGLMNTEAFF. The CDR3 bases that were read are TGTGCCAGCAGTTGGGGACAGGGGTTAATGAACACTGAA.

Ten or more counts support this clone. The CDR3 extends 3 residues past the end of the read, so its final part is completed from the germline J gene. The J gene is TRBJ1-1, the V gene TRBV10-1, with 7 bases fitting TRBD1. The CDR3 runs 13 residues. CDR1 and CDR2 from the germline V gene are WNHNN and SYGVQD (reference sequence). J was trimmed by 4 bases and V by 8 bases; bases with no gene match: 7. The CDR3: CASQDRFATEAFF. Partial CDR3 DNA: TGCGCCAGCCAGGACAGGTTTGCCACTGAA.

In this sample, this clone turned up many times. The CDR3 is cut off 3 residues early in the read; its end comes from the germline J gene. The chain carries TRBV20-1 and TRBJ1-2; 8 bases line up with TRBD1. The CDR3 is 14 residues long. V shed 4 bases and J 0 bases; nucleotides not matched to a gene: 4. Germline V gene lookup returns CDR1 DFQATT and CDR2 SNEGSKA (reference sequence). Partial CDR3 DNA: TGCAGTGCTACACAGGGGGGCCCTAACTATGGC. Encoded protein: CSATQGGPNYG. The whole CDR3 sequence is CSATQGGPNYGYTF.

There are many counts of this clone. The read falls 3 residues short of the CDR3 end, and the missing part is taken from the germline J gene. The V gene is TRBV20-1, the J gene TRBJ2-2, with D possibly being TRBD2 (5 bases). The germline gives CDR1 DFQATT, CDR2 SNEGSKA (reference sequence). There are 15 residues in the CDR3. Between the trimmed V and J ends, which lost 1 base and 0 bases, there was a span of 9 bases. The covered CDR3 bases are TGCAGTGCTAGAGGCGGGCCACCGAACACCGGGGAG. The encoded protein is CSARGGPPNTGE. The whole CDR3 protein reads CSARGGPPNTGELFF.

This clone was recorded many times. The read terminates 3 residues ahead of where the CDR3 ends, so the germline J gene completes it. This sequence joins TRBV7-8 and TRBJ1-2, with 8 positions matching TRBD1. The ends lost 4 bases at V and 6 bases at J; junction bases unmatched: 10. This CDR3 is built from 15 residues. Germline values: CDR1 SGHVS, CDR2 FQNEAQ. The sequenced CDR3 bases are TGTGCCAGCAGCTATTACAGGGGGATTGCGGATGGC. This codes for CASSYYRGIADG. The entire CDR3 protein reads CASSYYRGIADGYTF.

This clone was detected many times. The observed sequence ends 3 residues before the CDR3 terminus, with the missing tail filled in from the germline J gene. Other DNA sequences in this specimen translate into the identical CDR3. The V gene is TRBV11-2, the J gene TRBJ2-3, with D perhaps TRBD1 or TRBD2 (5 bases each). This CDR3 contains 15 residues. Per germline, CDR1 SGHAT and CDR2 FQNNGV. The ends were cut back, 5 bases at V and 6 bases at J, with 18 bases in the middle. Here the CDR3 reads CASSQQGVAPDTQYF. The covered CDR3 bases are TGTGCCAGCAGCCAGCAGGGAGTCGCCCCGGATACG.